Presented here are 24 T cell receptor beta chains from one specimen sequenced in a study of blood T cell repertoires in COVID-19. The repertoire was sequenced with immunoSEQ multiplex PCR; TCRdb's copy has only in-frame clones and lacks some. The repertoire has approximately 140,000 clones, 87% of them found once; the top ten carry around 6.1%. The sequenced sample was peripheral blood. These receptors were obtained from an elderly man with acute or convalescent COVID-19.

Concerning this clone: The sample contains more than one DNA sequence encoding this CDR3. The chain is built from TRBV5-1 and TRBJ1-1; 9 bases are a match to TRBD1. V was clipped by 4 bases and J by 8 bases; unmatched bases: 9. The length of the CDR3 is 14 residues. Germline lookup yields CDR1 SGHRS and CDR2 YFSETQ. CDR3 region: CASSQDRGGTEAFF. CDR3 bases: TGCGCCAGCAGCCAGGACAGGGGTGGCACCGAAGCTTTCTTT.

DNA for the CDR3: TGTGCCAGCAGCCAGGAAGAGAGGAATGAAAAACTGTTTTTT. Translation: CASSQEERNEKLFF. This chain connects TRBV3-1 (or the pseudogene TRBV3-2) to TRBJ1-4; D gene uncertain. V dropped 3 bases and J dropped 5 bases, with 10 bases sitting between them. The CDR3 totals 14 residues. Germline V gene data show CDR1 as LGHDT and CDR2 as YNNKEL (reference sequence).

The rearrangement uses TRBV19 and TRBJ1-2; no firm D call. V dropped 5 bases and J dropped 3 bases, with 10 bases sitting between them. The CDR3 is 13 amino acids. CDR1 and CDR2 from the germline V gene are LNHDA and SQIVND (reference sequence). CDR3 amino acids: CASSLSADYGYTF. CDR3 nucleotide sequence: TGTGCCAGTAGTTTGTCGGCGGACTATGGCTACACCTTC.

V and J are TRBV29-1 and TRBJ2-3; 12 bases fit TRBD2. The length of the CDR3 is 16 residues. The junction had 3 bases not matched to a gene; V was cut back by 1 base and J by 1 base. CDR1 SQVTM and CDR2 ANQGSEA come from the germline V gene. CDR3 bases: TGCAGCGTTGAAGGGACTAGCGGGATGGGCACAGATACGCAGTATTTT. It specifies CSVEGTSGMGTDTQYF.

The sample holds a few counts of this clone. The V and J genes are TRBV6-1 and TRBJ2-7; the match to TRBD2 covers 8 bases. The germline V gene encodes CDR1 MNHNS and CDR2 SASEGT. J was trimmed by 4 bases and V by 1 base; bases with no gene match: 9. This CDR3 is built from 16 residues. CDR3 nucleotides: TGTGCCAGCAGTGAAGTGAGGAGCGGGAGTTTTTACGAGCAGTACTTC. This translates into CASSEVRSGSFYEQYF.

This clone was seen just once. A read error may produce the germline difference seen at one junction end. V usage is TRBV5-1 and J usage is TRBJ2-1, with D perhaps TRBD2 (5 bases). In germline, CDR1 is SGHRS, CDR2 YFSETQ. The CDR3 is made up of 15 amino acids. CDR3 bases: TGCGCCAGCAGCTCCCGGACTGGCCCCTACAATGGGCAGTTCTTC. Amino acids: CASSSRTGPYNGQFF. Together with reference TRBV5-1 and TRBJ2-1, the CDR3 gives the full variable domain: KAGVTQTPRYLIKTRGQQVTLSCSPISGHRSVSWYQQTPGQGLQFLFEYFSETQRNKGNFPGRFSGRQFSNSRSEMNVSTLELGDSALYLCASSSRTGPYNGQFFGPGTRLTVL.

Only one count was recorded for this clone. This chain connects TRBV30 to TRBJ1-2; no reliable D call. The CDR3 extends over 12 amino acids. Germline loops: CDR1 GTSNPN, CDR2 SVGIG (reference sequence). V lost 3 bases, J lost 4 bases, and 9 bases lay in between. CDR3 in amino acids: CAWSGSGYGYTF. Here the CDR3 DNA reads TGTGCCTGGAGCGGGTCGGGCTATGGCTACACCTTC.

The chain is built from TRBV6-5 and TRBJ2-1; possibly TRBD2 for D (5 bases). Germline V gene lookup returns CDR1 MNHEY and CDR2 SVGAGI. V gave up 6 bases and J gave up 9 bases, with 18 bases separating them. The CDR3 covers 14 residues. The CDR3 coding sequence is TGTGCCAGCAGAGTACTTTTTAGCGATGGTGAGCAGTTCTTC. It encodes CASRVLFSDGEQFF.

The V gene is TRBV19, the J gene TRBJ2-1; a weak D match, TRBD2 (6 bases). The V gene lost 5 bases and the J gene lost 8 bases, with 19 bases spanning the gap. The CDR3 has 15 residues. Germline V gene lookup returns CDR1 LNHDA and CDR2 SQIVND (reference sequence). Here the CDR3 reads CASSPEGRPGDEQFF. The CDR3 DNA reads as TGTGCCAGTAGTCCAGAGGGACGGCCGGGGGATGAGCAGTTCTTC.

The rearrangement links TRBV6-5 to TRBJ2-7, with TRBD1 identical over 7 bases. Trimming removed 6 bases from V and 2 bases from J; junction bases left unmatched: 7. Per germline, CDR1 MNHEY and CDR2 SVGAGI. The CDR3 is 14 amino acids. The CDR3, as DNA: TGTGCCAGCAGATCGGACAGGATAACCTACGAGCAGTACTTC. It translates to CASRSDRITYEQYF.

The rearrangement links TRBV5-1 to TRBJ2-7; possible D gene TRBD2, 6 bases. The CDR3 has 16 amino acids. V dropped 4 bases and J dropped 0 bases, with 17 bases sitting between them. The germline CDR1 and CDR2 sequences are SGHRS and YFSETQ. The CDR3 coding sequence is TGCGCCAGCAGCCCCATGGCGACGGGAGCCTCCTACGAGCAGTACTTC. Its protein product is CASSPMATGASYEQYF.

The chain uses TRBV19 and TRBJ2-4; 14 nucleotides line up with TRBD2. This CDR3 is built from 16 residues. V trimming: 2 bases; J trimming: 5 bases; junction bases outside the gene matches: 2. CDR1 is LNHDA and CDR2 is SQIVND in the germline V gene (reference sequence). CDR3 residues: CASSIQTSGGENIQYF. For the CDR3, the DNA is TGTGCCAGTAGTATACAGACTAGCGGGGGGGAAAACATTCAGTACTTC.

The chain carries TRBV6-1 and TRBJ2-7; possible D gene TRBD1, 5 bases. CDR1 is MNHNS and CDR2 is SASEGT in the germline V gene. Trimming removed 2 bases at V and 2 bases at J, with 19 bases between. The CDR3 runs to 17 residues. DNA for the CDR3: TGTGCCAGCAGTGAAAAGGTAGGGGTCGTCTCGGCCTACGAGCAGTACTTC. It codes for CASSEKVGVVSAYEQYF.

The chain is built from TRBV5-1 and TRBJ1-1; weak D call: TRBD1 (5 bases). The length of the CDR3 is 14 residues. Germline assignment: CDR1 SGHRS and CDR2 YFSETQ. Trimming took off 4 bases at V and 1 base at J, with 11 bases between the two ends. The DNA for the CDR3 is TGCGCCAGCAGCAGGGGTTATACGAACACTGAAGCTTTCTTT. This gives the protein CASSRGYTNTEAFF.

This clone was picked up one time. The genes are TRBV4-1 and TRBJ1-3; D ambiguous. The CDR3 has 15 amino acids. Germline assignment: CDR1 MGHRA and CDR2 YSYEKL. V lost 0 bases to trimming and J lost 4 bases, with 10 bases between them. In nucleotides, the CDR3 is TGCGCCAGCAGCCAAGACAGAATATACGGAAACACCATATATTTT. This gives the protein CASSQDRIYGNTIYF.

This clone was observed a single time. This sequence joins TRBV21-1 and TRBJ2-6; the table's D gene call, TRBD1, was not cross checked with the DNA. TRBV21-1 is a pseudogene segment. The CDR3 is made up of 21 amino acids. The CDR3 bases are TGTGCCAGCAGCAAAGGAAATACCCGCGCCGACAGAATCTCTGGGGCCAACGTCCTGACTTTC. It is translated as CASSKGNTRADRISGANVLTF.

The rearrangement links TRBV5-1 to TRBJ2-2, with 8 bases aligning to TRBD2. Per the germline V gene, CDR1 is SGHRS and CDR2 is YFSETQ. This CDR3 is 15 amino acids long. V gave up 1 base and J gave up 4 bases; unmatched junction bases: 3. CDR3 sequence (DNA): TGCGCCAGCAGCTTGAACGGGGGGGCCACCGGGGAGCTGTTTTTT. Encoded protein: CASSLNGGATGELFF.

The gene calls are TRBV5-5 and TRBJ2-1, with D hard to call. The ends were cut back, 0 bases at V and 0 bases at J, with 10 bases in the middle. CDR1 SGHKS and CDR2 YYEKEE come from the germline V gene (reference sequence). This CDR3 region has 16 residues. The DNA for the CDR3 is TGTGCCAGCAGCTTGGCGGTGGAGACCTCCTACAATGAGCAGTTCTTC. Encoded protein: CASSLAVETSYNEQFF.

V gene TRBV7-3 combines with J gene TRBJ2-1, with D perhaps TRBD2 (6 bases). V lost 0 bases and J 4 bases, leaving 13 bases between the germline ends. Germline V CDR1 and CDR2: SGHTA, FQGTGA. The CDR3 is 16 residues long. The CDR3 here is CASSLTPGLSYNEQFF. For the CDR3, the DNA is TGTGCCAGCAGCTTAACCCCGGGACTCTCGTACAATGAGCAGTTCTTC.

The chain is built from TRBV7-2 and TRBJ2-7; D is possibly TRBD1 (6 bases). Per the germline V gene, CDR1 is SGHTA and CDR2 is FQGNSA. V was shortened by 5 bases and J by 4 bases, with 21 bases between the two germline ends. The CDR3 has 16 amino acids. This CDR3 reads CASSETQGIYRYEQYF. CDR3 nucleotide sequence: TGTGCCAGCAGCGAGACACAGGGTATTTATAGATACGAGCAGTACTTC.

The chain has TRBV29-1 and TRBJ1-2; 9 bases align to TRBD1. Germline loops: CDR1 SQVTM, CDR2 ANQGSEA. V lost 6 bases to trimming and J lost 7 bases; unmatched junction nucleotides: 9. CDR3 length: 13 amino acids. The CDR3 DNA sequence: TGCAGCGTGACCGGGACAGGGTTGGGTGGCTACACCTTC. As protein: CSVTGTGLGGYTF.

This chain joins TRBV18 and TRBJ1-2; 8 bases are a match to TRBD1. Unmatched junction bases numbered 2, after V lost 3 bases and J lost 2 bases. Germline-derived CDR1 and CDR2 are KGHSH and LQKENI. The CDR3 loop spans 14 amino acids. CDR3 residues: CASSPDRVNYGYTF. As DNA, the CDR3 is TGTGCCAGCTCACCGGACAGGGTCAACTATGGCTACACCTTC.

In nucleotides, the CDR3 is TGCGCCAGCAGCTTGGATGAGTCCAGGGGTAATCAGCCCCAGCATTTT. Its protein product is CASSLDESRGNQPQHF. The chain combines TRBV5-1 with TRBJ1-5; TRBD1 might be the D (6 bases). The length of the CDR3 is 16 residues. In germline, CDR1 is SGHRS, CDR2 YFSETQ. Trimming pared 0 bases from V and 4 bases from J, leaving 14 bases between.

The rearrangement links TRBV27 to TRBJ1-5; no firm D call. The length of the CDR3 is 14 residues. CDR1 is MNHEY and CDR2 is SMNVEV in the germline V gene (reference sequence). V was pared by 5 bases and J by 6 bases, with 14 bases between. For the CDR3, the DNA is TGTGCCAGCAGTCCCGGTGAGGCCCCTCAGCCCCAGCATTTT. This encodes CASSPGEAPQPQHF.